This TCR beta chain was captured in a study of OX40 agonist ivuxolimab in advanced cancers. Study conclusions and caveats: Among the lowest peripheral clonal expansion occurred in 0.1-3.0 mg/kg partial responders.

With 6 bases removed from V and 6 bases from J, the gap between germline ends came to 12 bases. Per the germline V gene, CDR1 is MNHEY and CDR2 is SMNVEV (reference sequence). This CDR3 contains 13 residues. Peripheral blood came from all dose cohorts at three timepoints. Profiled with immunoSEQ multiplex PCR; TCRdb holds only in-frame clones, not every one. The sample consists of some 49,000 clones, around 84% of them appearing once. A note on this clone: Its antigen is unidentified.

J is TRBJ2-1 and V is TRBV27; D perhaps matches TRBD2 (5 bases). Sequences were derived from CD4+ or CD8+ T cells sorted from blood, sampled in a trial of the OX40 agonist ivuxolimab. This TCR was sampled from an adult with an advanced solid tumor such as melanoma, head and neck, liver or kidney cancer. CDR3 DNA: TGTGCCAGCAGCCGCGGGCCGATCAATGAGCAGTTCTTC. This translates into CASSRGPINEQFF.